This T cell receptor (beta chain) derives from a study of shared clonotypes between healthy human individuals. Across the study: Those who served as donors were a couple of women and a few men between the ages of 18 and 49.

The assay ran at deep level. Sequenced by immunoSEQ multiplex PCR; TCRdb stores in-frame clones only, minus some. The table lists over a million clones, approximately 80% of them singletons. The junction had 5 bases not matched to a gene; V was cut back by 2 bases and J by 9 bases. The germline V gene has CDR1 SNHLY and CDR2 FYNNEI. This CDR3 has 14 residues. This receptor was identified in a man between 18 and 35 years old in good health. Some clones in this sample may be carry-over from other donors' samples. Input material: memory CD4+ T cells from PBMCs. Subset in this sample: CD45RA-negative fraction. The rearrangement links TRBV2 to TRBJ2-1; 9 bases line up with TRBD2. The CDR3 DNA sequence: TGTGCCAGCAGTGAACGCCTAGCGGGAAGTGAGCAGTTCTTC. Translated, it gives CASSERLAGSEQFF. The entire variable domain, with the rest obtained from reference TRBV2 and TRBJ2-1, is as follows: EPEVTQTPSHQVTQMGQEVILRCVPISNHLYFYWYRQILGQKVEFLVSFYNNEISEKSEIFDDQFSVERPDGSNFTLKIRSTKLEDSAMYFCASSERLAGSEQFFGPGTRLTVL.